This T cell receptor beta chain was recovered during a study of memory CD4+ T cells and cytomegalovirus serostatus. Study information: Donors were healthy Belgian adults, 10 or so CMV seropositive and 20 to 25 seronegative. General observations from the study: Of 150 to 200 reported CMV TCRbeta sequences, 67 were found in memory CD4+ repertoires.

Repertoires were generated with immunoSEQ multiplex PCR, while TCRdb's copy carries only in-frame clones and drops some. The data show 45,000 to 65,000 clones, 82% seen once. As to this clone: Its antigen remains unidentified.

The sort gate was single viable CD3+CD4+CD8-CD45RO+ cells for memory CD4+ T cells. Donors' CMV status reflects serum IgG against pp150, pp28, p38, p52. The CDR3 consists of 15 residues. Germline V gene data show CDR1 as SGHTA and CDR2 as FQGNSA. Trimming shortened V by 1 base and J by 2 bases, and 10 bases separated the two germline ends. The receptor's source is an adult in good health and CMV-seronegative. This chain links TRBV7-2 with TRBJ2-3; the D call may be TRBD1 or TRBD2 (5 bases each). Material for sequencing was memory CD4+ T cells from blood. The CDR3 DNA reads as TGTGCCAGCAGCTTAGAGGGACGGTCCACAGATACGCAGTATTTT. It is translated as CASSLEGRSTDTQYF.